Each of the 26 T cell receptor beta chains below was sequenced from the same sample in a study of tumor-infiltrating lymphocytes in primary liver carcinoma. Total RNA amounting to roughly 480 ng was the source from which TCR beta cDNA was made with a constant-region primer. Libraries of TCR beta came from three nested multiplex PCR rounds with slightly modified ARM-PCR. Both of the initial two PCR rounds ran for around 9 cycles and employed TRBV1-TRBV30 forward primers alongside a C-beta reverse primer. TCRdb called the multiplex PCR reads again in MiXCR, with one record for every CDR3 protein. Of approximately 53,000 distinct CDR3 sequences listed, around 77% are singletons. From approximately 20-30 mg of unsorted bulk tissue, DNA and RNA were co-extracted together. Sequenced: liver tumor tissue from sampling region 5. Subset defined: tumor region T5, tumor centre. These receptors were collected from a man aged 35 to 55 with primary liver carcinoma and hepatitis B virus infection.

As for this clonotype: At one end the junction does not follow the germline gene, possibly because of a read error. The V call is TRBV29-1, the J call TRBJ1-3; D gene unclear. This CDR3 has 12 amino acids. In germline, CDR1 is SQVTM, CDR2 ANQGSEA. CDR3 in amino acids: CSVKSSGDTIYF. In nucleotides, the CDR3 is TGCAGCGTAAAGTCTAGTGGAGACACCATATATTTT.

The chain has TRBV6-1 and TRBJ2-3; no reliable D call. CDR1 is MNHNS, CDR2 SASEGT, per germline. The V gene lost 10 bases and the J gene lost 4 bases, with 12 bases spanning the gap. The CDR3 sequence is 12 residues long. CDR3 sequence: CAINDWADTQYF. Written as DNA, the CDR3 is TGTGCCATCAATGATTGGGCAGATACGCAGTATTTT.

This clonotype is medium-sized in the sample. The chain couples TRBV29-1 to TRBJ1-1; a weak D match, TRBD1 (5 bases). The CDR3 has 10 amino acids. The V end lost 6 bases, the J end lost 3 bases, and 5 bases lay between the germline ends. Germline CDR1 SQVTM, CDR2 ANQGSEA. The CDR3 sequence: CSVGDTEAFF. The CDR3 DNA reads TGCAGCGTGGGGGACACTGAAGCTTTCTTT.

About this clonotype: The junction shows a germline mismatch at one end, possibly a read error. V and J are TRBV4-2 and TRBJ2-3, with 10 bases fitting TRBD2. The germline CDR1 and CDR2 sequences are LGHNA and YNFKEQ. This CDR3 spans 18 amino acids. The CDR3 coding sequence is TGTGCCAGCAGCCAAGTGGCGCTTCTAGCGGGAGCGACAGATACGCAGTATTTC. As protein: CASSQVALLAGATDTQYF.

This clonotype was seen a handful of times. The rearrangement links TRBV7-2 to TRBJ1-5; D ambiguous. The CDR3 has 13 amino acids. V shed 3 bases and J shed 2 bases, with 5 bases lying between them. CDR1 is SGHTA, CDR2 FQGNSA, per germline. The CDR3, as DNA: TGTGCCAGCAGCTTTTTGGGCAATCAGCCCCAGCATTTT. This gives the protein CASSFLGNQPQHF.

This clonotype has a count of ten or more. V is TRBV6-4 and J is TRBJ2-5, with 12 bases lining up with TRBD2. CDR1 is MRHNA and CDR2 is SNTAGT in the germline V gene. Trimming cost V 9 bases and J 3 bases; bases outside gene matches: 8. The CDR3 loop spans 15 amino acids. As DNA, the CDR3 is TGTGCCAGTGACAGGACTAGCGGGACGGAAGAGACCCAGTACTTC. Protein product: CASDRTSGTEETQYF.

The gene calls are TRBV11-2 and TRBJ1-5; D ambiguous. This CDR3 has 14 residues. CDR1 and CDR2 from the germline V gene are SGHAT and FQNNGV. The CDR3 here is CISSLIGLGQPQHF. Written as DNA, the CDR3 is TGTATCAGCAGCTTAATAGGGTTGGGGCAGCCCCAGCATTTT.

This clonotype was seen only once. The CDR3 does not end in the conserved phenylalanine or tryptophan, so this is likely a read error. The chain employs TRBV11-1 and TRBJ2-2; D is uncertain. The germline V gene has CDR1 SGHAT and CDR2 FQDESV (reference sequence). The CDR3 runs to 13 residues. CDR3 loop: CASGFWDTGELFL. The CDR3 nucleotides are TGTGCCAGCGGCTTTTGGGATACCGGGGAGCTGTTTTTA.

As to this clonotype: Here the CDR3 omits its conserved ending phenylalanine or tryptophan, so a read error is the likely source. The chain combines TRBV29-1 with TRBJ2-5, with 9 bases that match TRBD2. The CDR3 contains 14 residues. CDR1 SQVTM and CDR2 ANQGSEA come from the germline V gene. The CDR3 region is CSVEDKASGATQYV. For the CDR3, the DNA is TGCAGCGTCGAAGATAAGGCTAGCGGGGCGACCCAGTACGTC.

The chain couples TRBV6-2 or TRBV6-3 to TRBJ2-7; D might be TRBD2 (6 bases). The germline V gene has CDR1 MNHEY and CDR2 SVGEGT. This CDR3 spans 14 amino acids. CDR3 loop: CTSSYSDGSYEQYF. CDR3 sequence (DNA): TGTACTAGCAGTTACTCAGACGGGAGTTACGAGCAGTACTTC.

In this sample, this clonotype turned up a few times. The chain is built from TRBV10-2 and TRBJ2-5; D is unresolved. This CDR3 is 14 amino acids long. Germline V lookup: CDR1 WSHSY, CDR2 SAAADI. CDR3 region: CANSGSSRQETQYF. In DNA, the CDR3 is TGCGCTAACAGTGGTAGTTCCAGACAAGAGACCCAGTACTTC.

Points on this clonotype: One end of the junction is discordant with germline, which a read error may explain. The chain links TRBV11-2 to TRBJ2-7, with 10 nucleotides matching TRBD2. Germline V gene data show CDR1 as SGHAT and CDR2 as FQNNGV. The CDR3 covers 16 residues. CDR3 in DNA: TGTTCCAGCAGCTTAGAACCTAGCGGGAGTTTGGTCGAGCAGTACTTC. Its protein is CSSSLEPSGSLVEQYF.

Remarks on this clonotype: This may arise from a read error, as a much more abundant clone is one base away. The chain has TRBV11-1 and TRBJ2-5; possibly TRBD2 for D (6 bases). V lost 9 bases to trimming and J lost 6 bases, with 20 bases between them. Germline lookup yields CDR1 SGHAT and CDR2 FQDESV (reference sequence). The CDR3 sequence is 14 residues long. This CDR3 is CARSLRGGAQTQYF. For the CDR3, the DNA is TGTGCCAGGAGCCTCCGTGGCGGGGCGCAGACCCAGTACTTC. Combining the CDR3 with reference TRBV11-1 and TRBJ2-5 gives the whole variable domain EAEVAQSPRYKITEKSQAVAFWCDPISGHATLYWYRQILGQGPELLVQFQDESVVDDSQLPKDRFSAERLKGVDSTLKIQPAELGDSAMYLCARSLRGGAQTQYFGPGTRLLVL.

This clonotype was seen just once. The conserved final phenylalanine or tryptophan is absent from the CDR3, which likely points to a read error. The V and J genes are TRBV12-3 or TRBV12-4 and TRBJ1-1; D remains ambiguous. This CDR3 has 15 amino acids. CDR3: CAISLVSGQGTEAFV. DNA of the CDR3: TGTGCCATCAGTTTAGTCTCAGGCCAAGGAACTGAAGCTTTCGTT.

Comment on this clonotype: The junction shows a germline mismatch at one end, possibly a read error. J is TRBJ1-3 and V is TRBV7-3; D remains ambiguous. The CDR3 totals 16 residues. Germline V CDR1 and CDR2: SGHTA, FQGTGA. The CDR3 coding sequence is TGTGCCAGCGGCTTAGATTCGCCGGGCGCTGGAAACACCATATATTTT. This translates into CASGLDSPGAGNTIYF.

About this clonotype: A much larger clone differs by one base, so this may be a read error. This sequence joins TRBV28 and TRBJ2-7; D may be TRBD2 (7 bases). With 9 bases removed from V and 4 bases from J, the gap between germline ends came to 22 bases. Germline values: CDR1 MDHEN, CDR2 SYDVKM. The CDR3 totals 15 residues. CDR3 region: CARARNLEGGYEQYF. The CDR3 DNA is TGTGCCAGGGCGCGGAACCTAGAGGGGGGGTACGAGCAGTACTTC.

Of note for this clonotype: The missing conserved phenylalanine or tryptophan at the end of this CDR3 makes a read error likely. This chain connects TRBV4-3 to TRBJ2-5, with 8 bases matching TRBD2. This CDR3 has 17 residues. The germline V gene has CDR1 LGHNA and CDR2 YSLEER. J lost 5 bases, V lost 1 base, and 12 bases had no gene match. CDR3 in DNA: TGCGCCAGCAGCCAAGCGGTTTGCGGGAGGACTGGTGAGACCCAGTACCTC. Protein: CASSQAVCGRTGETQYL.

A word on this clonotype: The junction shows a germline mismatch at one end, possibly a read error. This sequence joins TRBV29-1 and TRBJ2-2; the D is unclear. The CDR3 consists of 11 residues. CDR1 SQVTM and CDR2 ANQGSEA come from the germline V gene. CDR3: CSVGPTGQLFF. CDR3 bases: TGCAGCGTTGGACCCACCGGGCAGCTGTTTTTT.

In the case of this clonotype: A junction boundary mismatches the germline segment, possibly from a read error. This chain connects TRBV29-1 to TRBJ1-5; D is unresolved. CDR3 length: 13 residues. Germline CDR1 SQVTM, CDR2 ANQGSEA. The CDR3 region is CSIEDRAGQTQHF. The DNA for the CDR3 is TGCAGCATTGAAGATCGGGCGGGTCAGACCCAGCATTTT.

With respect to this clonotype: A junction boundary mismatches the germline segment, possibly from a read error. The chain couples TRBV5-1 to TRBJ2-7; D possibly corresponds to TRBD2 (5 bases). CDR3 length: 15 amino acids. Per the germline V gene, CDR1 is SGHRS and CDR2 is YFSETQ. This CDR3 reads CASSLDTGIGQEQYF. In DNA form, the CDR3 reads TGTGCCAGCAGCTTGGATACCGGGATAGGGCAGGAGCAGTACTTC.

As concerns this clonotype: At one end the junction does not follow the germline gene, possibly because of a read error. This chain uses TRBV29-1 with TRBJ2-5; 10 bases map to TRBD2. Germline V gene sequence: CDR1 SQVTM, CDR2 ANQGSEA. The CDR3 contains 15 residues. DNA of the CDR3: TGCAGCGTTTCCATACTAGCGGGAAGGGGAGGGACCCAATACTTC. Its translation: CSVSILAGRGGTQYF.

This rearrangement joins TRBV6-2 or TRBV6-3 to TRBJ2-7, with no clear D. From germline, CDR1 is MNHEY and CDR2 SVGEGT. V was cut by 8 bases and J by 7 bases, with 21 bases left in between. This CDR3 comprises 14 residues. CDR3 region: CASSFDWGYYEQYF. CDR3 DNA sequence: TGTGCCAGCTCCTTTGACTGGGGATACTATGAGCAGTACTTC.

This clonotype has a single count. The chain joins TRBV11-1 to TRBJ2-2; D is possibly TRBD1 or TRBD2 (5 bases each). Looked up from germline, CDR1 is SGHAT and CDR2 is FQDESV (reference sequence). V was trimmed by 4 bases and J by 6 bases, leaving 15 bases between them. This CDR3 has 15 residues. The CDR3 DNA is TGTGCCAGCAGCTATAAGGGACCATTCTCCGGGGAGCTGTTTTTT. It yields the protein CASSYKGPFSGELFF.

By proportion, this clonotype is medium-sized. The rearrangement uses TRBV12-3 or TRBV12-4 and TRBJ1-4; D unresolved. The CDR3 extends over 13 amino acids. Trimming stripped 5 bases from V and 6 bases from J, with 10 bases between. DNA for the CDR3: TGTGCCAGCAGTCTCCTTGGTGATGAAAAACTGTTTTTT. Protein: CASSLLGDEKLFF.

The chain has TRBV6-6 and TRBJ2-7, with D possibly matching TRBD2 (5 bases). This CDR3 comprises 16 residues. Germline loops: CDR1 MNHNY, CDR2 SVGAGI (reference sequence). The V and J ends lost 0 bases and 12 bases respectively, with 24 bases between them. The DNA of the CDR3 is TGTGCCAGCAGTTACTCGGGAGTAAGGGCAACCTACGGGCTGTACTTC. Protein: CASSYSGVRATYGLYF.

This clonotype is labeled medium-sized. For the CDR3, the DNA is TGTGCCAGCAGTTTAGGGACTGAGCAGTTCTTC. Amino acid sequence: CASSLGTEQFF. The rearrangement uses TRBV12-3 or TRBV12-4 and TRBJ2-1; D not certain. The CDR3 covers 11 residues. Between the trimmed V and J ends, which lost 1 base and 9 bases, there was a span of 4 bases.